The present TCR beta chain was sequenced within a study of blood T cell repertoires in COVID-19. Using immunoSEQ multiplex PCR, the repertoire was profiled, and TCRdb retains in-frame clones only, with some absent. There are about 58,000 clones in the sample; about 80% occur only once, and roughly 10% lies in the top ten. The V gene's germline CDR1 is SGHDN and CDR2 FVKESK. The CDR3 totals 17 residues. Trimming removed 2 bases from V and 2 bases from J; junction bases left unmatched: 4. The genes are TRBV14 and TRBJ1-3, with 12 bases matching TRBD1. The TCR sequence derives from a man in his fifties or sixties with COVID-19, enrolled during active disease. Specimen: peripheral blood. The CDR3 nucleotides are TGTGCCAGCAGCCAACACCGGGACAGGGGGCCTGGAAACACCATATATTTT. It translates to CASSQHRDRGPGNTIYF.